What follows are 21 T cell receptor beta chains derived from one specimen sequenced in a study of sequential checkpoint blockade in melanoma. TCRdb keeps only in-frame clones here, not all; method: immunoSEQ multiplex PCR. The profile covers 13,000 to 15,000 clones, with about 78% appearing a single time and approximately 32% taken by the ten largest. Indicated treatment: randomized to nivolumab then ipilimumab (arm A) or the reverse (arm B). The sample was CD8+ T cells sorted from blood (inferred from file names), taken from a patient given nivolumab and ipilimumab in sequence. The receptors shown here come from a human donor with melanoma.

This chain uses TRBV5-6 with TRBJ2-1; 7 nucleotides agree with TRBD1. There are 15 residues in the CDR3. V shed 5 bases, J shed 0 bases, and the junction held 5 bases outside the gene matches. Germline V gene lookup returns CDR1 SGHDT and CDR2 YYEEEE. CDR3 sequence: CASRMGQSSYNEQFF. The CDR3 nucleotides are TGTGCCAGCAGGATGGGACAGAGCTCCTACAATGAGCAGTTCTTC. Drawing the rest from reference TRBV5-6 and TRBJ2-1, the complete variable domain is DAGVTQSPTHLIKTRGQQVTLRCSPKSGHDTVSWYQQALGQGPQFIFQYYEEEERQRGNFPDRFSGHQFPNYSSELNVNALLLGDSALYLCASRMGQSSYNEQFFGPGTRLTVL.

The table lists this clone with a few counts. The chain couples TRBV7-2 to TRBJ2-7; unclear D gene. Germline V gives CDR1 SGHTA, CDR2 FQGNSA. This CDR3 contains 11 residues. Trimming pared 5 bases from V and 6 bases from J, leaving 8 bases between. CDR3 nucleotides: TGTGCCAGCAGCCCACCCGGCGAGCAGTACTTC. Translated: CASSPPGEQYF.

The CDR3 loop reads CAWSDRENQPQHF. For the CDR3, the DNA is TGTGCCTGGAGTGATCGGGAGAATCAGCCCCAGCATTTT. The chain employs TRBV30 and TRBJ1-5, with D uncertain. The germline gives CDR1 GTSNPN, CDR2 SVGIG (reference sequence). V was clipped by 1 base and J by 4 bases, with 8 bases between them. The CDR3 is 13 amino acids.

The chain has TRBV29-1 and TRBJ1-2; no firm D call. The germline V and J ends were trimmed by 3 bases and 7 bases, with 9 bases remaining between them. The CDR3 sequence is 11 residues long. CDR1 and CDR2 from the germline V gene are SQVTM and ANQGSEA. The CDR3 reads CSVDWAGGYTF. In DNA, the CDR3 is TGCAGCGTTGATTGGGCTGGTGGCTACACCTTC. The full variable domain, completed using reference TRBV29-1 and TRBJ1-2, is SAVISQKPSRDICQRGTSLTIQCQVDSQVTMMFWYRQQPGQSLTLIATANQGSEATYESGFVIDKFPISRPNLTFSTLTVSNMSPEDSSIYLCSVDWAGGYTFGSGTRLTVV.

The chain has TRBV29-1 and TRBJ2-7, with 8 bases matching TRBD2. Losses at the gene ends were 4 bases for V and 3 bases for J; bases not matched to a gene: 14. From germline, CDR1 is SQVTM and CDR2 ANQGSEA. The CDR3 sequence is 16 residues long. Written as DNA, the CDR3 is TGCAGCGTTGTTTCCAGCGGGAGTACTAATCGCTACGAGCAGTACTTC. Translation: CSVVSSGSTNRYEQYF.

The gene calls are TRBV7-9 and TRBJ2-7; 8 positions agree with TRBD2. The CDR3 is 15 amino acids. V was clipped by 3 bases and J by 0 bases; unmatched bases: 4. Germline CDR1 reads SEHNR; CDR2 reads FQNEAQ (reference sequence). CDR3 sequence reads: CASSFSGTSSYEQYF. CDR3 nucleotides: TGTGCCAGCAGCTTTAGCGGGACCAGCTCCTACGAGCAGTACTTC.

The V and J genes are TRBV6-1 and TRBJ2-7, with 8 bases identical to TRBD1. Germline lookup yields CDR1 MNHNS and CDR2 SASEGT. The V segment lost 1 base and the J segment 11 bases; nucleotides outside the gene matches: 10. The CDR3 is 14 amino acids. As DNA, the CDR3 is TGTGCCAGCAGTGAAGAATTCAGGGGGCCGGCGGAGTACTTC. Translating it yields CASSEEFRGPAEYF.

This clone was detected a few times. The rearrangement joins TRBV30 to TRBJ2-7, with D maybe TRBD1 (6 bases). Trimming pared 0 bases from V and 7 bases from J, leaving 10 bases between. CDR1 and CDR2 (germline): GTSNPN, SVGIG (reference sequence). The CDR3 is 12 residues long. Here the CDR3 DNA reads TGTGCCTGGAGTGTGGACCAGGGGGAGCAGTACTTC. Translating gives CAWSVDQGEQYF.

The chain has TRBV7-9 and TRBJ2-1; 10 bases are shared with TRBD2. The germline CDR1 and CDR2 sequences are SEHNR and FQNEAQ (reference sequence). V trimming: 6 bases; J trimming: 5 bases; junction bases outside the gene matches: 7. This CDR3 is 15 amino acids long. This CDR3 reads CASSPSGGLDNEQFF. In DNA form, the CDR3 reads TGTGCCAGCAGTCCTAGCGGGGGACTCGACAATGAGCAGTTCTTC.

J is TRBJ2-5 and V is TRBV7-9; 9 nucleotides agree with TRBD1. Trimming at V came to 5 bases and at J to 4 bases, leaving 5 bases not matched to a gene. The CDR3 is 14 amino acids. Germline V CDR1 and CDR2: SEHNR, FQNEAQ (reference sequence). CDR3 loop: CASSRQGGAETQYF. CDR3 bases: TGTGCCAGCAGCCGACAGGGGGGCGCAGAGACCCAGTACTTC.

V is TRBV6-1 and J is TRBJ2-2; TRBD2 might be the D (6 bases). This CDR3 is built from 18 residues. Germline CDR1 is MNHNS and CDR2 is SASEGT. The V end lost 0 bases, the J end lost 3 bases, and 17 bases lay between the germline ends. CDR3 protein: CASSEALELLADTGELFF. In nucleotides, the CDR3 is TGTGCCAGCAGTGAAGCCCTAGAGTTACTAGCAGACACCGGGGAGCTGTTTTTT.

The chain carries TRBV12-2 and TRBJ2-7; TRBD1, the table's D call, was not compared with the DNA. TRBV12-2 is a pseudogene locus. The CDR3 is 14 amino acids. CDR3 DNA: TGTGCAAGTCGCTTAGAAGAAAGGGGCTACGAGCAGTACTTC. Protein: CASRLEERGYEQYF.

This chain links TRBV27 with TRBJ2-5; no clear D gene. V lost 7 bases, J lost 0 bases, and 3 bases lay in between. The germline V gene has CDR1 MNHEY and CDR2 SMNVEV (reference sequence). There are 11 residues in the CDR3. The CDR3: CASTYQETQYF. CDR3 coding DNA: TGTGCCAGCACGTACCAAGAGACCCAGTACTTC.

The J gene is TRBJ2-7, the V gene TRBV6-1, with TRBD2 matching 8 bases. Germline-derived CDR1 and CDR2 are MNHNS and SASEGT. The CDR3 consists of 15 residues. The J segment lost 0 bases and the V segment lost 5 bases, leaving 6 bases of the junction unmatched. DNA for the CDR3: TGTGCCAGCAGTTTTAGCGGGGCCCGCTCCTACGAGCAGTACTTC. Protein product: CASSFSGARSYEQYF.

This clone was detected a few times. This chain links TRBV7-9 with TRBJ1-1; 7 bases are a match to TRBD1. CDR1 is SEHNR and CDR2 is FQNEAQ in the germline V gene (reference sequence). The V gene end was trimmed by 6 bases and the J gene end by 9 bases; junction bases not matched to a gene: 4. The CDR3 covers 11 residues. The CDR3 sequence is CASSSGQQAFF. CDR3 nucleotide sequence: TGTGCCAGCAGTTCGGGACAGCAAGCTTTCTTT.

This clone was seen only a few times. This chain links TRBV27 with TRBJ2-1; D is perhaps TRBD1 (6 bases). V was cut by 8 bases and J by 8 bases, with 10 bases left in between. The V gene's germline CDR1 is MNHEY and CDR2 SMNVEV (reference sequence). The CDR3 spans 11 residues. CDR3 residues: CASLGADEQFF. DNA of the CDR3: TGTGCCAGCCTGGGGGCAGATGAGCAGTTCTTC.

V gene TRBV7-9 combines with J gene TRBJ2-1, with TRBD2 matching 8 bases. The germline CDR1 and CDR2 sequences are SEHNR and FQNEAQ (reference sequence). V dropped 2 bases and J dropped 5; count of bases not matched to a gene: 2. The length of the CDR3 is 14 residues. CDR3 loop: CASSLPGGDNEQFF. Here the CDR3 DNA reads TGTGCCAGCAGCTTACCGGGAGGGGACAATGAGCAGTTCTTC.

The V call is TRBV6-6, the J call TRBJ2-7, with TRBD1 matching over 7 bases. The germline V gene encodes CDR1 MNHNY and CDR2 SVGAGI (reference sequence). V was clipped by 6 bases and J by 7 bases; unmatched bases: 6. The CDR3 consists of 12 residues. CDR3 DNA sequence: TGTGCCAGCAGCTTTACAGGGGTGGAGCAGTACTTC. It is translated as CASSFTGVEQYF.

V and J are TRBV10-3 and TRBJ1-5; D remains unclear. The CDR3 is 12 residues long. V was shortened by 4 bases and J by 7 bases, with 8 bases between the two germline ends. Looked up from germline, CDR1 is ENHRY and CDR2 is SYGVKD. The CDR3 loop is CAISGAGQPQHF. The CDR3 DNA reads TGTGCCATCAGTGGGGCGGGACAGCCCCAGCATTTT.

The chain links TRBV2 to TRBJ1-5, with TRBD1 matching over 7 bases. Germline loops: CDR1 SNHLY, CDR2 FYNNEI. V trimming: 4 bases; J trimming: 2 bases; junction bases outside the gene matches: 8. This CDR3 has 16 residues. The CDR3 DNA reads TGTGCCAGCAGTGTTGGGTTCGGGACAGGCAATCAGCCCCAGCATTTT. Its protein product is CASSVGFGTGNQPQHF. Complete variable domain (other parts from reference TRBV2 and TRBJ1-5): EPEVTQTPSHQVTQMGQEVILRCVPISNHLYFYWYRQILGQKVEFLVSFYNNEISEKSEIFDDQFSVERPDGSNFTLKIRSTKLEDSAMYFCASSVGFGTGNQPQHFGDGTRLSIL.

This chain connects TRBV9 to TRBJ2-1; D may be TRBD2 (7 bases). Germline loops: CDR1 SGDLS, CDR2 YYNGEE. V was shortened by 4 bases and J by 0 bases, with 26 bases between the two germline ends. This CDR3 has 20 residues. CDR3 loop: CASSQGWGGDSGGSYNEQFF. As DNA, the CDR3 is TGTGCCAGCAGCCAGGGATGGGGGGGCGACTCAGGAGGCTCCTACAATGAGCAGTTCTTC.